These 25 T cell receptor beta chains were all obtained from the same sample, sequenced in a study of cytomegalovirus exposure and HLA in healthy donors. In the PCR, 60 Vbeta and 13 Jbeta primers were used. Profiled with immunoSEQ multiplex PCR; TCRdb holds only in-frame clones, not every one. This sample has approximately 160,000 clones, with roughly 80% found just once. The specimen was PBMCs. These receptor sequences come from a male donor in good health and CMV-seronegative.

The rearrangement uses TRBV10-3 and TRBJ2-6; no clear D. The length of the CDR3 is 14 residues. The ends were cut back, 3 bases at V and 0 bases at J, with 3 bases in the middle. Germline CDR1 ENHRY, CDR2 SYGVKD. CDR3: CAISDNSGANVLTF. CDR3 sequence (DNA): TGTGCCATCAGTGACAACTCTGGGGCCAACGTCCTGACTTTC.

The chain uses TRBV10-3 and TRBJ1-2, with D perhaps matching TRBD1 (6 bases). The CDR3 is 13 amino acids. Trimming took off 8 bases at V and 2 bases at J, with 12 bases between the two ends. Germline loops: CDR1 ENHRY, CDR2 SYGVKD. The CDR3 protein is CAISLQGNYGYTF. In DNA form, the CDR3 reads TGTGCCATCTCTCTACAGGGAAACTATGGCTACACCTTC.

This clone appeared a few times. The chain recombines TRBV7-9 with TRBJ2-5, with 12 bases that match TRBD2. V trimming: 6 bases; J trimming: 4 bases; junction bases outside the gene matches: 9. Germline lookup yields CDR1 SEHNR and CDR2 FQNEAQ (reference sequence). This CDR3 comprises 16 residues. This CDR3 reads CASRQTSGGPLETQYF. CDR3 in DNA: TGTGCCAGCAGACAGACTAGCGGGGGCCCCCTAGAGACCCAGTACTTC.

V gene TRBV7-9 combines with J gene TRBJ2-7; 9 positions match TRBD1. The V segment lost 5 bases and the J segment 4 bases; nucleotides outside the gene matches: 6. CDR3 size: 14 residues. Germline CDR1 is SEHNR and CDR2 is FQNEAQ (reference sequence). The CDR3 protein is CASSARTGEYEQYF. DNA of the CDR3: TGTGCCAGCAGCGCGCGGACAGGGGAGTACGAGCAGTACTTC.

The chain combines TRBV18 with TRBJ1-3; 8 bases map to TRBD1. The CDR3 has 15 residues. CDR1 and CDR2 from the germline V gene are KGHSH and LQKENI. J was trimmed by 4 bases and V by 6 bases; bases with no gene match: 8. CDR3 coding DNA: TGTGCCAGCTCCCCCGACAGGGGAGGCGGAAACACCATATATTTT. Its translation: CASSPDRGGGNTIYF.

The V gene is TRBV11-1, the J gene TRBJ2-1; 10 positions agree with TRBD2. Germline V gene sequence: CDR1 SGHAT, CDR2 FQDESV (reference sequence). This CDR3 region has 16 residues. The V and J ends lost 5 bases and 8 bases, in that order; junction bases with no gene match: 12. Here the CDR3 DNA reads TGTGCCAGCAGCCCACCAAGCGGGAGGGCCACGGATGAGCAGTTCTTC. Its translation: CASSPPSGRATDEQFF. Combining the CDR3 with reference TRBV11-1 and TRBJ2-1 gives the whole variable domain EAEVAQSPRYKITEKSQAVAFWCDPISGHATLYWYRQILGQGPELLVQFQDESVVDDSQLPKDRFSAERLKGVDSTLKIQPAELGDSAMYLCASSPPSGRATDEQFFGPGTRLTVL.

This clone was observed a few times. V is TRBV15 and J is TRBJ1-2; possibly TRBD1 for D (5 bases). The CDR3 length is 14 residues. The V and J ends lost 3 bases and 3 bases respectively, with 11 bases between them. Germline V gives CDR1 LNHNV, CDR2 YYDKDF (reference sequence). CDR3 amino acids: CATSRGGVDYGYTF. The CDR3 DNA sequence: TGTGCCACCAGCAGGGGGGGGGTGGACTATGGCTACACCTTC.

In the case of this clone: Without the conserved terminal phenylalanine or tryptophan, this CDR3 likely stems from a read error. The V gene is TRBV5-1, the J gene TRBJ1-2, with 8 bases fitting TRBD1. CDR3 length: 14 residues. The germline gives CDR1 SGHRS, CDR2 YFSETQ. J lost 7 bases, V lost 0 bases, and 5 bases had no gene match. The CDR3 coding sequence is TGCGCCAGCAGCTTGGATCAGGGGGCGGGTGGCTACACCCTC. It codes for CASSLDQGAGGYTL.

This chain connects TRBV9 to TRBJ2-3, with 7 positions matching TRBD2. With 2 bases clipped from V and 2 bases from J, the junction kept 11 bases outside the gene matches. Germline V gene sequence: CDR1 SGDLS, CDR2 YYNGEE. The CDR3 is made up of 17 amino acids. In nucleotides, the CDR3 is TGTGCCAGCAGCGTTTCCGGTCCAGCGGGAACCACAGATACGCAGTATTTT. This encodes CASSVSGPAGTTDTQYF.

The rearrangement uses TRBV7-2 and TRBJ2-5, with 7 bases fitting TRBD1. The V gene end was trimmed by 5 bases and the J gene end by 3 bases; junction bases not matched to a gene: 3. CDR1 and CDR2 (germline): SGHTA, FQGNSA. There are 13 residues in the CDR3. The CDR3 coding sequence is TGTGCCAGCAGCAGAGACAGGGAAGAGACCCAGTACTTC. Protein product: CASSRDREETQYF. The full variable domain, its missing parts supplied by reference TRBV7-2 and TRBJ2-5, is GAGVSQSPSNKVTEKGKDVELRCDPISGHTALYWYRQSLGQGLEFLIYFQGNSAPDKSGLPSDRFSAERTGGSVSTLTIQRTQQEDSAVYLCASSRDREETQYFGPGTRLLVL.

The rearrangement links TRBV12-5 to TRBJ2-1; D possibly corresponds to TRBD1 (6 bases). The CDR3 is 15 amino acids. Germline V gene lookup returns CDR1 LGHNT and CDR2 FRNRAP. V lost 0 bases, J lost 2 bases, and 8 bases lay in between. CDR3 coding DNA: TGTGCTAGTGGTTTGGTACCAGGGGCCTACAATGAGCAGTTCTTC. This codes for CASGLVPGAYNEQFF.

The rearrangement links TRBV18 to TRBJ1-6, with 7 bases fitting TRBD1. Trimming removed 2 bases from V and 7 bases from J; junction bases left unmatched: 11. Germline V gene data show CDR1 as KGHSH and CDR2 as LQKENI. This CDR3 contains 17 residues. The CDR3 loop reads CASSPNAPTGRNSPLHF. The CDR3 nucleotides read TGTGCCAGCTCACCAAACGCCCCGACAGGGCGGAATTCACCCCTCCACTTT.

This chain links TRBV19 with TRBJ2-5, with D perhaps matching TRBD1 (7 bases). The V and J ends lost 6 bases and 5 bases respectively, with 13 bases between them. CDR3 length: 13 residues. Germline CDR1 LNHDA, CDR2 SQIVND (reference sequence). CDR3 loop: CASSTQGRETQYF. As DNA, the CDR3 is TGTGCCAGTAGCACACAGGGGAGGGAGACCCAGTACTTC.

Worth noting for this clone: This sample also contains other DNA sequences that code for the same CDR3. The chain carries TRBV7-9 and TRBJ2-1, with 9 bases lining up with TRBD2. The V and J ends lost 2 bases and 1 base, in that order; junction bases with no gene match: 3. Germline V gene lookup returns CDR1 SEHNR and CDR2 FQNEAQ (reference sequence). The length of the CDR3 is 16 residues. As DNA, the CDR3 is TGTGCCAGCAGCTTAAGTCTAGCGGGGTCCTACAATGAGCAGTTCTTC. Translation: CASSLSLAGSYNEQFF.

In its sample, this clone was seen a few times. This chain joins TRBV6-4 and TRBJ2-3; 10 nucleotides agree with TRBD2. There are 13 residues in the CDR3. The V and J ends lost 5 bases and 5 bases, in that order; junction bases with no gene match: 1. CDR1 and CDR2 from the germline V gene are MRHNA and SNTAGT. The CDR3 protein is CASSSGGEDTQYF. The DNA of the CDR3 is TGTGCCAGCAGTAGCGGGGGGGAAGATACGCAGTATTTT.

This CDR3 is CATFQDFNTEAFF. The CDR3, as DNA: TGTGCCACCTTCCAAGACTTTAACACTGAAGCTTTCTTT. This chain links TRBV10-3 with TRBJ1-1; no definite D call. The CDR3 spans 13 residues. Germline CDR1 reads ENHRY; CDR2 reads SYGVKD. Deletions cut 10 bases from V and 2 bases from J, with 14 bases between.

The rearrangement joins TRBV9 to TRBJ2-3, with TRBD2 matching over 7 bases. Germline lookup yields CDR1 SGDLS and CDR2 YYNGEE. The CDR3 loop spans 15 amino acids. J gave up 3 bases and V 4 bases, and 8 bases lay outside the gene matches. DNA of the CDR3: TGTGCCAGCAGCCCCACCAGCGGGGCAACAGATACGCAGTATTTT. Translated: CASSPTSGATDTQYF.

The table lists this clone with a few counts. J is TRBJ1-1 and V is TRBV7-9; 8 bases align to TRBD1. Germline loops: CDR1 SEHNR, CDR2 FQNEAQ (reference sequence). This CDR3 has 15 amino acids. V shed 7 bases and J 1 base; nucleotides not matched to a gene: 8. In DNA form, the CDR3 reads TGTGCCAGCAATTTCCAGGGGGCGCCGAACACTGAAGCTTTCTTT. Its protein product is CASNFQGAPNTEAFF.

The chain uses TRBV7-9 and TRBJ1-5; D is perhaps TRBD1 (6 bases). Trimming removed 1 base from V and 7 bases from J, with 11 bases in between. In germline, CDR1 is SEHNR, CDR2 FQNEAQ (reference sequence). This CDR3 has 14 residues. The DNA for the CDR3 is TGTGCCAGCAGCTTAGATTCAGGGGAACAGCCCCAGCATTTT. Protein product: CASSLDSGEQPQHF.

The J gene is TRBJ2-7, the V gene TRBV20-1; maybe TRBD2 (5 bases). V was trimmed by 2 bases and J by 7 bases, leaving 9 bases between them. Germline V gene data show CDR1 as DFQATT and CDR2 as SNEGSKA (reference sequence). The CDR3 is made up of 11 amino acids. As DNA, the CDR3 is TGCAGTGCTAGAACCTCGGGGGAGCAGTACTTC. It specifies CSARTSGEQYF.

V gene TRBV30 combines with J gene TRBJ2-1; D gene ambiguous. V shed 1 base and J shed 5 bases, with 12 bases lying between them. CDR3 length equals 14 residues. Germline CDR1 and CDR2: GTSNPN and SVGIG (reference sequence). CDR3 residues: CAWSGVQAHNEQFF. The CDR3 nucleotides read TGTGCCTGGAGTGGGGTCCAGGCTCACAATGAGCAGTTCTTC.

CDR3 DNA: TGTGCCAGTAGTTCTACTCCAACTGGGGAGCTGTTTTTT. Translation: CASSSTPTGELFF. The chain recombines TRBV19 with TRBJ2-2, with no clear D. V was pared by 5 bases and J by 8 bases, with 12 bases between. CDR3 length: 13 amino acids. CDR1 and CDR2 (germline): LNHDA, SQIVND (reference sequence).

The chain recombines TRBV9 with TRBJ2-2; a possible D gene is TRBD2 (5 bases). Trimming stripped 0 bases from V and 5 bases from J, with 17 bases between. The CDR3 totals 17 residues. Germline V gene sequence: CDR1 SGDLS, CDR2 YYNGEE. CDR3 sequence (DNA): TGTGCCAGCAGCGTAGATGAGAGGGCTCGGGGAACCGGGGAGCTGTTTTTT. It translates to CASSVDERARGTGELFF.

The CDR3 is CASSSQGGQGYTF. CDR3 bases: TGTGCCAGCAGCTCACAGGGGGGGCAGGGCTACACCTTC. The rearrangement joins TRBV7-9 to TRBJ1-2; 8 nucleotides line up with TRBD1. The J segment lost 8 bases and the V segment lost 4 bases, leaving 6 bases of the junction unmatched. Per the germline V gene, CDR1 is SEHNR and CDR2 is FQNEAQ (reference sequence). CDR3 length: 13 amino acids.

This clone was detected only a few times. This rearrangement joins TRBV18 to TRBJ1-5; 10 nucleotides align to TRBD1. The germline CDR1 and CDR2 sequences are KGHSH and LQKENI. The CDR3 covers 19 residues. V lost 2 bases and J lost 1; bases outside the gene matches: 11. Written as DNA, the CDR3 is TGTGCCAGCTCACCATATTCTGGGACAGGGGTTTACAGCAATCAGCCCCAGCATTTT. It is translated as CASSPYSGTGVYSNQPQHF.